A single sample is the source of the 13 T cell receptor beta chains below, sequenced in a study of T-cell reconstitution after alpha-beta-depleted transplantation in children. A library of TCRbeta sequences, prepared with unique molecular identifiers, was generated. MiXCR was run by TCRdb on the PCR reads, yielding one entry per CDR3 protein. The sample includes tens of thousands of distinct CDR3 sequences, about a tenth seen only once; the top ten take approximately 25%. The material sequenced was PBMCs, mostly from graft donor cells, taken 60 days after TCRalphabeta/CD19-depleted stem cell transplant. All receptors derive from a male patient aged 2-15 years who had a stem cell transplant for chronic granulomatous disease, so the T cells may come from the graft donor.

The V and J genes are TRBV30 and TRBJ2-7, with D tentatively TRBD2 (5 bases). Germline CDR1 is GTSNPN and CDR2 is SVGIG (reference sequence). Trimming cost V 1 base and J 3 bases, with 13 bases left between them. The CDR3 is made up of 14 amino acids. CDR3 sequence: CAWSGGGTLYEQYF. The CDR3 coding sequence is TGTGCCTGGAGTGGCGGAGGAACCCTCTACGAGCAGTACTTC.

The table lists this clonotype with many counts. The V and J genes are TRBV6-2 or TRBV6-3 and TRBJ1-1; 9 nucleotides agree with TRBD1. Germline CDR1 is MNHEY and CDR2 is SVGEGT. The CDR3 is 19 residues long. The V segment lost 4 bases and the J segment 2 bases; nucleotides outside the gene matches: 17. The chain's CDR3 is CASSFVGTGRKSRNTEAFF. The CDR3 DNA follows: TGTGCCAGCAGTTTCGTTGGGACAGGGAGGAAAAGCCGAAACACTGAAGCTTTCTTT.

This clonotype was observed a handful of times. The J gene is TRBJ2-7, the V gene TRBV6-5; D might be TRBD1 (5 bases). The V gene lost 6 bases and the J gene lost 13 bases, with 16 bases spanning the gap. This CDR3 region has 11 residues. Germline-derived CDR1 and CDR2 are MNHEY and SVGAGI. The CDR3 coding sequence is TGTGCCAGCAGCCATAGGGGAACCCACTACTTC. Encoded protein: CASSHRGTHYF.

This clonotype was counted at least ten times. The rearrangement uses TRBV5-1 and TRBJ2-3, with 13 bases that match TRBD2. From germline, CDR1 is SGHRS and CDR2 YFSETQ. The V and J ends lost 8 bases and 8 bases, in that order; junction bases with no gene match: 11. The CDR3 runs 15 residues. The CDR3 DNA sequence: TGCGCCAGTAGGGTTGAGACTAGCGGGAGGACTACGCAGTATTTT. Translating gives CASRVETSGRTTQYF.

This clonotype was recorded many times. The V gene is TRBV5-1, the J gene TRBJ2-1, with 10 bases matching TRBD1. The CDR3 loop spans 14 amino acids. J lost 8 bases, V lost 5 bases, and 7 bases had no gene match. Germline V CDR1 and CDR2: SGHRS, YFSETQ. The CDR3 bases are TGCGCCAGCAGGACACGGGACAGGGGTGATGAGCAGTTCTTC. It yields the protein CASRTRDRGDEQFF.

This sequence joins TRBV24-1 and TRBJ2-1, with no clear D. The CDR3 loop spans 13 amino acids. V was cut by 9 bases and J by 3 bases, with 11 bases left in between. CDR1 is KGHDR and CDR2 is SFDVKD in the germline V gene. For the CDR3, the DNA is TGTGCCACCGTGGCCTCGGGCTACAATGAGCAGTTCTTC. This sequence encodes CATVASGYNEQFF.

This clonotype was found many times. The chain joins TRBV24-1 to TRBJ1-1; D is uncertain. The germline V gene has CDR1 KGHDR and CDR2 SFDVKD. The germline V and J ends were trimmed by 5 bases and 0 bases, with 21 bases remaining between them. This CDR3 has 18 residues. DNA for the CDR3: TGTGCCACCAGTGTCGTGCCCCGCTGGGGAGGGTTGAACACTGAAGCTTTCTTT. Translated, it gives CATSVVPRWGGLNTEAFF.

This clonotype came up a few times. At one end, the junction sequence differs from germline, possibly due to a read error. The J gene is TRBJ2-4, the V gene TRBV3-1, with TRBD2 matching over 9 bases. This CDR3 contains 20 residues. Germline CDR1 reads LGHDT; CDR2 reads YNNKEL (reference sequence). The CDR3 sequence: CASTQDRRWTSATGTNIQYF. The CDR3 nucleotides read TGTGCCAGCACCCAAGATCGGCGCTGGACTAGCGCGACGGGTACGAACATTCAGTACTTC.

This chain uses TRBV20-1 with TRBJ1-2, with no clear D. Trimming shortened V by 7 bases and J by 3 bases, and 9 bases separated the two germline ends. Germline values: CDR1 DFQATT, CDR2 SNEGSKA (reference sequence). This CDR3 region has 11 residues. The DNA of the CDR3 is TGCAGTGGCCGGGGTGACTATGGCTACACCTTC. Its translation: CSGRGDYGYTF.

Many counts were recorded for this clonotype. The genes are TRBV6-5 and TRBJ1-5; 9 bases fit TRBD1. CDR3 length equals 16 residues. Per the germline V gene, CDR1 is MNHEY and CDR2 is SVGAGI. J gave up 4 bases and V 2 bases, and 6 bases lay outside the gene matches. The CDR3 spells CASSYGTGLINQPQHF. DNA of the CDR3: TGTGCCAGCAGTTACGGGACAGGGCTAATTAATCAGCCCCAGCATTTT.

This clonotype was seen more than once but under ten times. This chain joins TRBV5-4 and TRBJ2-1; D is unresolved. Germline V CDR1 and CDR2: SGHNT, YYREEE (reference sequence). Trimming removed 8 bases from V and 3 bases from J, with 9 bases in between. The CDR3 is 12 amino acids. The CDR3 sequence is CARGRDYNEQFF. The CDR3 nucleotides read TGTGCCAGGGGCCGTGACTACAATGAGCAGTTCTTC.

This clonotype was detected ten times or more. The V call is TRBV25-1, the J call TRBJ2-7; 11 bases agree with TRBD2. CDR3 length equals 16 residues. In germline, CDR1 is MGHDK, CDR2 SYGVNS. V was pared by 6 bases and J by 0 bases, with 7 bases of the junction left unmatched. CDR3 bases: TGTGCCAGCAGGGACACTAGCGGGGGCCACTCCTACGAGCAGTACTTC. This sequence encodes CASRDTSGGHSYEQYF.

This clonotype has at least ten counts. The V and J genes are TRBV12-3 or TRBV12-4 and TRBJ2-5, with 8 bases identical to TRBD1. The length of the CDR3 is 14 residues. The V gene end was trimmed by 5 bases and the J gene end by 6 bases; junction bases not matched to a gene: 8. Written as DNA, the CDR3 is TGTGCCAGCAGTCCTGGACAGGGTGGAAAGACCCAGTACTTC. Protein product: CASSPGQGGKTQYF.